This TCR beta chain was observed in a study of blood T cell repertoires in COVID-19. Study overall: The United States, Italy and Spain supplied acute and convalescent COVID-19 samples. PBMCs, B-cell-depleted T cells, or T cells were the source of the cDNA or gDNA that made up the material.

This clone has a handful of counts. Germline CDR1 and CDR2: SGHRS and YFSETQ. This CDR3 comprises 14 residues. V shed 3 bases, J shed 7 bases, and the junction held 4 bases outside the gene matches. Adults between about 18 and 95 years of age took part from 24 US areas. Per the study methods: Amplification of reference gene primers provided the estimated nucleated cell counts. Using immunoSEQ multiplex PCR, the repertoire was profiled, and TCRdb retains in-frame clones only, with some absent. V, J and clone size are taken as reported in that table, and D and trimming were inferred from the DNA itself. The sample lists tens of thousands of clones, about 78% occurring once.

The TCR was taken from a woman aged 45-65 years with acute COVID-19. The rearrangement joins TRBV5-1 to TRBJ1-6; 7 bases align to TRBD1. The material sequenced was PBMCs or T cells enriched from blood (not recorded which). Here the CDR3 DNA reads TGCGCCAGCAGCTCCGGGACAGAGAATTCACCCCTCCACTTT. Protein: CASSSGTENSPLHF.